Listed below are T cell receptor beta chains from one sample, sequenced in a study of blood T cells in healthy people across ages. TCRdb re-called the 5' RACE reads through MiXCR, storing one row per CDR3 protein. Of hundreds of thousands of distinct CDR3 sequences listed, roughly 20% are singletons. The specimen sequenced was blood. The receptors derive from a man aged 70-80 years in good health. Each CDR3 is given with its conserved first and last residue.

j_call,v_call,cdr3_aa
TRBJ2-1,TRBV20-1,CSASLQGSHNEQFF
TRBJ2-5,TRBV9,CASSGRPGETQYF
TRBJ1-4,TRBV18,CASSPRGPEEKLFF
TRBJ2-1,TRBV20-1,CSARRDLLEQFF
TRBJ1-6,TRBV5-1,CASSPSGTGGSPLHF
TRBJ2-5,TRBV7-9,CATKGRGETQYF
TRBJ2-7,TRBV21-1,CANFYGTSRYEQYF
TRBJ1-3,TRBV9,CASSKQGVSGNTIYF
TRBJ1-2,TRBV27,CASSGDRALFGYTF
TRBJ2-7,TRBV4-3,CASSRERNRVDEQYF
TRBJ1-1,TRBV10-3,CAISDGTGGRSTEAFF
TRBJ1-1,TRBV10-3,CAISGGENTEAFF
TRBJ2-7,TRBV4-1,CASSQEMHYEQYF
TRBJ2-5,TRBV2,CASRDIEETQYF
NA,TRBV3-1,CASSQRLAGAGEQYF
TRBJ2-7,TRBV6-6,CASSPDGIYSYEQYF
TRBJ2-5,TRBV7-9,CASSPGGHIGETQYF
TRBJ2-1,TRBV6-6,CASSSRNNEQFF
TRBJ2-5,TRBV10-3,CAISHSLTGGTYQETQYF
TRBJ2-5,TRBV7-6,CASSLWGGILQETQYF
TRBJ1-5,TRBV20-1,CSASPGWGDQPQHF
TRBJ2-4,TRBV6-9,CASTNRDLIPFLAKNIQYF
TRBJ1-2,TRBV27,CASSLSIGRGYTF
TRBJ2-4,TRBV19,CASSIGNIQYF
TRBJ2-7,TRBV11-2,CASSLEGGFGEQYF
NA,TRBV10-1,CASSESNSGSYEQFF
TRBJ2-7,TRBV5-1,CASSFPGQGVYEQYF
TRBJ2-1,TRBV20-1,CSARRFGLAGGNYNEQFF
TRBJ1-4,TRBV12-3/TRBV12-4,CASSRDIPSLFF
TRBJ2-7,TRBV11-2,CASSSFRNYEQYF
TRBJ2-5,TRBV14,CASSGTSGFQETQYF
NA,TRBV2,CASRYMETQYF
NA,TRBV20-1,CSARRRGRGNEQFF
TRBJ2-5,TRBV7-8,CASSMDGWETQCF
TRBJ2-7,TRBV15,CATSREREAYEQYF
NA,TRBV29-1,CSVEGRNEQFF
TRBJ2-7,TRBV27,CASSLLPRTGPYEQYF
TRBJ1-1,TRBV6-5,CASSEGYTEAFF
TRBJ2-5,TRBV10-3,CAISEKGLAGEETQYF
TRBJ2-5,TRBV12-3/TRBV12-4,CASSFSAAQETQYF
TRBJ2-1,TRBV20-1,CRGLTGENEQFF
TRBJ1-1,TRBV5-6,CASSLAPQGATEAFF
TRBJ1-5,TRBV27,CASSLQGGSNQPQHF
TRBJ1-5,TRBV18,CASSQWTAQPQHF
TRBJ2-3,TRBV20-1,CSASYITSTDTQYF
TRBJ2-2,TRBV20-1,CSADGTSGRDYTGELFF
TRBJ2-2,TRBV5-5,CASSLEPNTGELFF
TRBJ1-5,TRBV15,CATSGGPDQPQHF
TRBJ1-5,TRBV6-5,CASSPQGGPQHF
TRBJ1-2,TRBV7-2,CASSKQGSGNYGYTF
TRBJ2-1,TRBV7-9,CASSLAPWTGYNEQFF
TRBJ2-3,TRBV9,CASSVLAGATDTQYF
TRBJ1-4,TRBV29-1,CSASNEKLFF